The present T cell receptor beta chain was sequenced within a study of blood T cell repertoires in COVID-19. The CDR3 spans 16 residues. V gave up 4 bases and J gave up 0 bases; unmatched junction bases: 6. CDR1 is MNHNS, CDR2 SASEGT, per germline. This table comes from immunoSEQ multiplex PCR, and its TCRdb copy is limited to in-frame clones, with some not included. In the table there are some 200,000 clones, 80% to 90% of which are singletons. Source material: peripheral blood. J is TRBJ1-5 and V is TRBV6-1, with 7 bases identical to TRBD1. The TCR was taken from a man at least 80 years old with acute or convalescent COVID-19. CDR3 nucleotide sequence: TGTGCCAGCAGTGCGAACCAGGGGGTTAGCAATCAGCCCCAGCATTTT. Encoded protein: CASSANQGVSNQPQHF.